Included here is one T cell receptor beta chain sequence, with context. Its antigen remains unidentified. The protocol was immunoSEQ multiplex PCR, while the TCRdb copy is restricted to in-frame clones and leaves out a portion. The table has about 97,000 clones, over 70% seen once. The data are from a study of PD-1 blockade in classical Hodgkin lymphoma. Study-level points and caveats: Still unresolved is the cause of the repertoire differences, which may be disease activity or prior therapy.

Trimming took 7 bases from V and 9 from J, leaving 13 bases between them. The CDR3 consists of 12 residues. Germline CDR1 is MGHDK and CDR2 is SYGVNS. Autologous stem cell transplantation was followed by relapse in every patient, and brentuximab vedotin exposure varied. Sequences were derived from peripheral blood mononuclear cells (PBMCs), sampled at baseline. The clonotype originates from a human donor with classical Hodgkin lymphoma. The chain couples TRBV25-1 to TRBJ2-1; tentatively, D is TRBD1 (6 bases). CDR3 bases: TGTGCCAGCATGCAGGGGTTCGGTGAGCAGTTCTTC. Translating it yields CASMQGFGEQFF. Supplemented by reference TRBV25-1 and TRBJ2-1, the full variable domain reads EADIYQTPRYLVIGTGKKITLECSQTMGHDKMYWYQQDPGMELHLIHYSYGVNSTEKGDLSSESTVSRIRTEHFPLTLESARPSHTSQYLCASMQGFGEQFFGPGTRLTVL.